One and the same sample provided the 2 T cell receptor beta chains below, sequenced in a study of CD8 T cells in Susac syndrome. The RNA input was about 0.5 to 1 ug, and it was reverse transcribed with random hexamers. TCRdb used MiXCR to reprocess the immunoSEQ multiplex PCR reads, holding one entry per CDR3 protein. The table includes about 210,000 distinct CDR3 sequences, roughly 94% detected once. The sequencing sample was made of CD4+ T cells from PBMCs. These receptor sequences come from a human donor with multiple sclerosis.

J is TRBJ1-5 and V is TRBV30; D unresolved. V was pared by 3 bases and J by 2 bases, with 8 bases between. Germline assignment: CDR1 GTSNPN and CDR2 SVGIG (reference sequence). This CDR3 has 13 residues. For the CDR3, the DNA is TGTGCCTGGAGCCCGGGCGGCAATCAGCCCCAGCATTTT. This gives the protein CAWSPGGNQPQHF.

The rearrangement joins TRBV24-1 to TRBJ2-3, with no clear D. CDR1 and CDR2 (germline): KGHDR, SFDVKD. The CDR3 totals 15 residues. Trimming stripped 4 bases from V and 4 bases from J, with 14 bases between. The CDR3 DNA sequence: TGTGCCACCAGTGACTCCAAAATTTCGGCAGATACGCAGTATTTT. Translation: CATSDSKISADTQYF.